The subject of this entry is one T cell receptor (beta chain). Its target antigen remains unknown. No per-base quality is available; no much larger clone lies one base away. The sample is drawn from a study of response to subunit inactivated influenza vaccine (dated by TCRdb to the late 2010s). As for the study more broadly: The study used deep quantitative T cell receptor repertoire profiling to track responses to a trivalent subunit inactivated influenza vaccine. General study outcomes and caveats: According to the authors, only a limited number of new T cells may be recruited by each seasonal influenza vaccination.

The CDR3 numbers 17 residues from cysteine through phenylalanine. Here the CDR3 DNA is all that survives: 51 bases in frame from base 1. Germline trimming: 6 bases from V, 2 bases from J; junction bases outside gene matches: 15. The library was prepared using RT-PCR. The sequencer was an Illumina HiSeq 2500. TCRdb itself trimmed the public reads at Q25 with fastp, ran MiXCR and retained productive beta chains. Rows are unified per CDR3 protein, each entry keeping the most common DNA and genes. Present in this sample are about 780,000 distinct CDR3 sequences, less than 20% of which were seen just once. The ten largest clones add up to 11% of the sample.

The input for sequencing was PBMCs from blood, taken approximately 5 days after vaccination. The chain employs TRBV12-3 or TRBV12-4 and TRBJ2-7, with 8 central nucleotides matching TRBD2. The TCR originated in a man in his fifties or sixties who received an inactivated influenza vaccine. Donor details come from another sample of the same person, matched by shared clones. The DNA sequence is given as TGTGCCAGCAGGCCTAGGAGGGTAGCGGGACTTACCTACGAGCAGTACTTC. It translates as CASRPRRVAGLTYEQYF.